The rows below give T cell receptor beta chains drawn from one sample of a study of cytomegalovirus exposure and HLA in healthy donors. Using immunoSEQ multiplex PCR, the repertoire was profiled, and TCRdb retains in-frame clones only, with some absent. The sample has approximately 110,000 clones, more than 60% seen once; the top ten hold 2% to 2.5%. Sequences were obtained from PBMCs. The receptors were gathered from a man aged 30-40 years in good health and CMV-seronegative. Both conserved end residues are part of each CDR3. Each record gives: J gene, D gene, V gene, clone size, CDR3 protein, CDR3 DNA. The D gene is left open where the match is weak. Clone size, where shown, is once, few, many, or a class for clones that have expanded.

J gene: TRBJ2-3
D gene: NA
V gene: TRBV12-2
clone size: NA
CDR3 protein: CASRPLRAAGDTQYF
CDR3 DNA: TGTGCAAGTCGCCCTCTTAGGGCAGCGGGAGATACGCAGTATTTT

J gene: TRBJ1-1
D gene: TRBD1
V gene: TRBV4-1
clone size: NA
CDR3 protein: CASSLGTGTMNTEAFF
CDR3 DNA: TGCGCCAGCAGTCTCGGGACAGGTACCATGAACACTGAAGCTTTCTTT

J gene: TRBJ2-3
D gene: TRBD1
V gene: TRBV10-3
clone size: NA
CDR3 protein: CAIRGTGRSDTQYF
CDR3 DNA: TGTGCCATCAGGGGGACAGGGAGGTCAGATACGCAGTATTTT

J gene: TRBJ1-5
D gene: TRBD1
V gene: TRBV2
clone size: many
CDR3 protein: CASRQDRANSQPQHF
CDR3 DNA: TGTGCCAGCAGACAGGACAGGGCGAATAGCCAGCCCCAGCATTTT

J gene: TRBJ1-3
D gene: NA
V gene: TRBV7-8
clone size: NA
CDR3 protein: CASSLVSSGNTIYF
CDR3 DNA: TGTGCCAGCAGCTTGGTGAGCTCTGGAAACACCATATATTTT

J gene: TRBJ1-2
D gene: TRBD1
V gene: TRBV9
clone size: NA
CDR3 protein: CASSREGQGYGYTF
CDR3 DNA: TGTGCCAGCAGCCGAGAGGGACAGGGCTATGGCTACACCTTC

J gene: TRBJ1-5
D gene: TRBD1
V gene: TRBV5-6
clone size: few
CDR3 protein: CASSWTGVNQPQHF
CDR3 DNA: TGTGCCAGCAGCTGGACAGGGGTCAATCAGCCCCAGCATTTT

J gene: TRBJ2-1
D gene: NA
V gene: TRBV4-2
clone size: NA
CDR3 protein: CASSQVRGLEQFF
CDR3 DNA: TGTGCCAGCAGCCAAGTGAGAGGGCTTGAGCAGTTCTTC

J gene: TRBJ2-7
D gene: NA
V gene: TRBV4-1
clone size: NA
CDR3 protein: CASSQNDRFSYEQYF
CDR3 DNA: TGCGCCAGCAGCCAAAACGACAGGTTCTCCTACGAGCAGTACTTC

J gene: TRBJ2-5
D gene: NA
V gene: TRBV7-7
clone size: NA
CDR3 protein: CASSLVGPEGSQYF
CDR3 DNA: TGTGCCAGCAGCTTAGTGGGGCCGGAGGGGTCCCAGTACTTC

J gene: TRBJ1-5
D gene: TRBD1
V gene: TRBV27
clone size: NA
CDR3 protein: CASSFHAGTGNQPQHF
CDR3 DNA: TGTGCCAGCAGTTTCCATGCCGGGACAGGCAATCAGCCCCAGCATTTT

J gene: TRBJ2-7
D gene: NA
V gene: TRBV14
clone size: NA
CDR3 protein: CASSQQASSYEQYF
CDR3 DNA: TGTGCCAGCAGCCAACAGGCGAGCTCCTACGAGCAGTACTTC

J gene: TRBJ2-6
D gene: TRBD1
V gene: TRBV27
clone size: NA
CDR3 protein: CASRRQGTFSGANVLTF
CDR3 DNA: TGTGCCAGCAGGCGACAGGGAACTTTCTCTGGGGCCAACGTCCTGACTTTC

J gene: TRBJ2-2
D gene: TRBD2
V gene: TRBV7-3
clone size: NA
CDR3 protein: CASSLVGGSAGELFF
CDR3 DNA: TGTGCCAGCAGCTTAGTGGGCGGGAGTGCCGGGGAGCTGTTTTTT

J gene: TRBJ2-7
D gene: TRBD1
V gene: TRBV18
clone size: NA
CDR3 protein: CASSPGQPRGEQYF
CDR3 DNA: TGTGCCAGCTCACCGGGACAGCCTAGGGGCGAGCAGTACTTC

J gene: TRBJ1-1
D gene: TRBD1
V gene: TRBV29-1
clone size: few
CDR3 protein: CSERTGRLEAFF
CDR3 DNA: TGCAGCGAAAGGACAGGACGCCTTGAAGCTTTCTTT

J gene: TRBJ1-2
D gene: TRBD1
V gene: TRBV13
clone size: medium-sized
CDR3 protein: CASSSWTGVGYTF
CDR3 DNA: TGTGCCAGCAGCTCCTGGACAGGGGTTGGCTACACCTTC

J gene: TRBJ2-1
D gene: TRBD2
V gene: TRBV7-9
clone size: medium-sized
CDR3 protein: CASSSAAGGFYNEQFF
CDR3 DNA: TGTGCCAGCAGCTCCGCAGCGGGGGGATTCTACAATGAGCAGTTCTTC

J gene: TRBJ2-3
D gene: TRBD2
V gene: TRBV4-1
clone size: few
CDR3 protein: CASSQEPAGGTDTQYF
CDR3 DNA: TGCGCCAGCAGCCAAGAGCCAGCGGGGGGCACAGATACGCAGTATTTT

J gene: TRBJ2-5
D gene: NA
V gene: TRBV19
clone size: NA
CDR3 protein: CASSMSGRYQETQYF
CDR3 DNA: TGTGCCAGTAGTATGTCAGGGCGGTACCAAGAGACCCAGTACTTC

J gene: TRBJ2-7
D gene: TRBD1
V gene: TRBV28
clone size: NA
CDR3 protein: CASLRYRGASYEQYF
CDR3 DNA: TGTGCCAGCCTACGGTACAGGGGGGCATCCTACGAGCAGTACTTC

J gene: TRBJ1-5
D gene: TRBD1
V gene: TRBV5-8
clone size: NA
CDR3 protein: CASSLGTGGFRQPQHF
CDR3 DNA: TGTGCCAGCAGCTTAGGGACAGGGGGCTTCCGGCAGCCCCAGCATTTT

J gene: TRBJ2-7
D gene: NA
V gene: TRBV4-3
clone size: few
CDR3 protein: CASSQDRGVEQYF
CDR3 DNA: TGCGCCAGCAGCCAAGACAGAGGTGTCGAGCAGTACTTC

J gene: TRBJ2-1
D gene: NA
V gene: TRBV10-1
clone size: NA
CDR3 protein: CASSESGTGYNEQFF
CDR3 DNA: TGCGCCAGCAGTGAGTCCGGGACTGGGTACAATGAGCAGTTCTTC

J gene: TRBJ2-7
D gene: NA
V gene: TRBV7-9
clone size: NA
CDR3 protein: CASTFGPNEQYF
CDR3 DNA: TGTGCCAGCACCTTTGGTCCTAACGAGCAGTACTTC

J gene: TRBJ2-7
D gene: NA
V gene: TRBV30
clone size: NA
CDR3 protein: CAWRDGGKKYF
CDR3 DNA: TGTGCCTGGAGAGACGGGGGAAAAAAGTACTTC

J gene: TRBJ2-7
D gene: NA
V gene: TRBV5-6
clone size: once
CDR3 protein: CASSLLQVYEQYF
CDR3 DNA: TGTGCCAGCAGCTTGTTACAGGTCTACGAGCAGTACTTC

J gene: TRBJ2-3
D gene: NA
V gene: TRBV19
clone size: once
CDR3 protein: CASSIAHPDTQYF
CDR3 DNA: TGTGCCAGTAGTATAGCACATCCAGATACGCAGTATTTT

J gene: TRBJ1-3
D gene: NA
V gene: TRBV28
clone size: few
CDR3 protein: CASSSGITFPGNTIYF
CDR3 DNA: TGTGCCAGCAGCTCAGGGATTACCTTCCCTGGAAACACCATATATTTT

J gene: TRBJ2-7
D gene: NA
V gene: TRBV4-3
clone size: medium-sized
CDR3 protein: CASSQDKGDEQYF
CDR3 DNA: TGCGCCAGCAGCCAAGATAAAGGGGACGAGCAGTACTTC

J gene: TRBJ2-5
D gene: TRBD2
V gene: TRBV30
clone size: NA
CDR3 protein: CAWRPGGLETQYF
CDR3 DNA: TGTGCCTGGAGGCCGGGGGGGCTAGAGACCCAGTACTTC

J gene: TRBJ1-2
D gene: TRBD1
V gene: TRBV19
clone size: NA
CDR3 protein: CASSMGQRLVEYGYTF
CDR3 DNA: TGTGCCAGTAGTATGGGACAGCGGTTAGTCGAGTATGGCTACACCTTC

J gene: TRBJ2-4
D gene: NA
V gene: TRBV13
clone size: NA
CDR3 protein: CASSLTSLDVQYF
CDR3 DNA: TGTGCCAGCAGTCTTACTTCCCTTGATGTTCAGTACTTC

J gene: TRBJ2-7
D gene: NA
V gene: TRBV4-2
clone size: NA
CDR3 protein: CASSQEVHSYEQYF
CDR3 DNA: TGTGCCAGCAGCCAAGAAGTACATTCCTACGAGCAGTACTTC

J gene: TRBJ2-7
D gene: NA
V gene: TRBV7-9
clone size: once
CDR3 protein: CASSGRTVPYEQYF
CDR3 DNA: TGTGCCAGCAGCGGGAGGACGGTCCCCTACGAGCAGTACTTC

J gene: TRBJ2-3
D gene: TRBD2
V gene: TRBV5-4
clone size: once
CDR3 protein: CASSEGRGVTDTQYF
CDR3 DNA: TGTGCCAGCAGCGAGGGGCGGGGGGTCACAGATACGCAGTATTTT

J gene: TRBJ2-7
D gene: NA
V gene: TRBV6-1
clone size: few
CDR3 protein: CASRETTSSEQYF
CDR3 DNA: TGTGCCAGCAGGGAAACAACTAGCTCCGAGCAGTACTTC

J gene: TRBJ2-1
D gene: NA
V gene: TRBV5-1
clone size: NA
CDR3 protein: CASSLALGSLNEQFF
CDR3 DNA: TGCGCCAGCAGCCTAGCGCTGGGGTCGTTAAATGAGCAGTTCTTC

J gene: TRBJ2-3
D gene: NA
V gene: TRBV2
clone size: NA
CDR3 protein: CASSGSAGRTDTQYF
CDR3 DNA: TGTGCCAGCAGTGGCTCGGCGGGGCGCACAGATACGCAGTATTTT

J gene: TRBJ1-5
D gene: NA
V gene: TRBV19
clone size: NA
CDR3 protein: CASSLQPDPGHQPQHF
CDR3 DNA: TGTGCCAGTAGTCTACAGCCCGACCCAGGCCATCAGCCCCAGCATTTT

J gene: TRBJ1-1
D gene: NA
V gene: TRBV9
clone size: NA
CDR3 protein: CASSADGGRVTEAFF
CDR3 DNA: TGTGCCAGCAGCGCGGACGGGGGGCGCGTCACTGAAGCTTTCTTT

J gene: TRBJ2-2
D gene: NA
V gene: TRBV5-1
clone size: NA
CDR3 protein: CASSLQGGIGTGELFF
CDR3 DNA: TGCGCCAGCAGCTTACAGGGAGGGATTGGCACCGGGGAGCTGTTTTTT

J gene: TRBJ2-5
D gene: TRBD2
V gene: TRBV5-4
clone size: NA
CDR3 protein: CASSLAGGQETQYF
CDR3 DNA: TGTGCCAGCAGCTTAGCGGGGGGGCAAGAGACCCAGTACTTC

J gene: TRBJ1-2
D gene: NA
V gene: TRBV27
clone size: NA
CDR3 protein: CASSLWADGGYTF
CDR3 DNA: TGTGCCAGCAGTTTATGGGCAGACGGCGGCTACACCTTC

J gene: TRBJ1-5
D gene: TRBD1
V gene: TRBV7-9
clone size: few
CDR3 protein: CASSLGDSRNQPQHF
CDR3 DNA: TGTGCCAGCAGCTTAGGGGACAGTCGCAATCAGCCCCAGCATTTT

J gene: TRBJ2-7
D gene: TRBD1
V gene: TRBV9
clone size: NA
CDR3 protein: CASSEGTGPSYEQYF
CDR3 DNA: TGTGCCAGCAGCGAGGGGACAGGGCCTTCCTACGAGCAGTACTTC

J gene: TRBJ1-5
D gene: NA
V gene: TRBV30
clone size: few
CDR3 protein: CAWSLPNQPQHF
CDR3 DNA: TGTGCCTGGAGTCTACCTAATCAGCCCCAGCATTTT

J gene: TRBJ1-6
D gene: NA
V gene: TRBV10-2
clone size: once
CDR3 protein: CASSGYREPLHF
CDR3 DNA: TGCGCCAGCAGTGGCTACAGGGAGCCCCTCCACTTT

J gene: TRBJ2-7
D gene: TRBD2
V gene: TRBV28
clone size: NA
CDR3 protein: CASSSATSGRYEQYF
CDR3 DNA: TGTGCCAGCAGTTCGGCGACTAGCGGGAGGTACGAGCAGTACTTC

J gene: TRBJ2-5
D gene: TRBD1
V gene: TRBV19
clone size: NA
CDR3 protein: CASSGTDQETQYF
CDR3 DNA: TGTGCCAGTAGTGGGACAGACCAAGAGACCCAGTACTTC

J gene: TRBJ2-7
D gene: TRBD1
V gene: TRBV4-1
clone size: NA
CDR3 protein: CASSQAGTGNRYEQYF
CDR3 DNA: TGCGCCAGCAGCCAAGCCGGGACAGGGAACCGATACGAGCAGTACTTC

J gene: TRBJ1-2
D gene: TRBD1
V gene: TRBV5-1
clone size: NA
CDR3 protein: CASSRTPGQGNGYTF
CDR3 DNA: TGCGCCAGCAGCAGGACTCCGGGACAGGGGAATGGCTACACCTTC

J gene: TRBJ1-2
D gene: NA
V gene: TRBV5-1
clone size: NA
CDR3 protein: CASSLVDSNYGYTF
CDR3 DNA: TGCGCCAGCAGCTTGGTGGACAGTAACTATGGCTACACCTTC

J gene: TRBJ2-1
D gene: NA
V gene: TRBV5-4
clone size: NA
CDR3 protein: CASLPPRGNEQFF
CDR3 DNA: TGTGCCAGCTTACCGCCCCGGGGCAATGAGCAGTTCTTC

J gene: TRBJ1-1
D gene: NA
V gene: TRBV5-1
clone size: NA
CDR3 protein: CASSWKGENTEAFF
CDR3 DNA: TGCGCCAGCAGCTGGAAGGGGGAGAACACTGAAGCTTTCTTT

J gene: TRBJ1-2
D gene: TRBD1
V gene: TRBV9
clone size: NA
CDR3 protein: CASSVDSGTGGLYGYTF
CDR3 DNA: TGTGCCAGCAGCGTAGATAGCGGGACAGGGGGCCTTTATGGCTACACCTTC

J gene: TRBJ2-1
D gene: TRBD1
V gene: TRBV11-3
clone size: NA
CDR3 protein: CASSLEQGTYNEQFF
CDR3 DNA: TGTGCCAGCAGCTTAGAACAGGGGACCTACAATGAGCAGTTCTTC

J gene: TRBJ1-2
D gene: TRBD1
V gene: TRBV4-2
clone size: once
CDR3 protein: CASSQPGGQGDYGYTF
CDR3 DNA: TGTGCCAGCAGCCAACCCGGCGGACAGGGCGACTATGGCTACACCTTC

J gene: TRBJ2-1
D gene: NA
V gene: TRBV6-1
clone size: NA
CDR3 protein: CASSEEGLGNFYEQFF
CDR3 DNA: TGTGCCAGCAGTGAAGAAGGACTGGGGAATTTCTATGAGCAGTTCTTC